This T cell receptor beta chain was identified during a study of regulatory T cells in long-lasting Graves disease. Noted time point: newly diagnosed GD, antithyroid drugs for less than 3 months. PBMC RNA was the source of the TCR library. CDR1 is MDHEN and CDR2 is SYDVKM in the germline V gene. Trimming cost V 5 bases and J 0 bases; bases outside gene matches: 10. The CDR3 extends over 17 amino acids. Building the TCR beta libraries relied on iRepertoire HTBI primers, and CDR3 regions underwent Arm-PCR. One entry per CDR3 protein results from TCRdb running MiXCR on the multiplex PCR reads. The top ten clones hold less than 40% of a sample with 320,000 or so distinct CDR3 sequences, under 20% of them seen once. General observations from the study: Patients whose Graves' disease persisted exhibited lower TCR diversity than those newly diagnosed.

As for this clonotype: Its antigen remains unknown.

This TCR was sampled from a female donor with Graves disease. The sequences come from peripheral blood mononuclear cells (PBMCs), collected at new diagnosis, from a patient treated with antithyroid drugs. The chain recombines TRBV28 with TRBJ2-1; 7 nucleotides match TRBD2. The CDR3 region is CASSQIGLVSSYNEQFF. The CDR3 DNA reads as TGTGCCAGCAGTCAAATCGGACTAGTGAGCTCCTACAATGAGCAGTTCTTC.